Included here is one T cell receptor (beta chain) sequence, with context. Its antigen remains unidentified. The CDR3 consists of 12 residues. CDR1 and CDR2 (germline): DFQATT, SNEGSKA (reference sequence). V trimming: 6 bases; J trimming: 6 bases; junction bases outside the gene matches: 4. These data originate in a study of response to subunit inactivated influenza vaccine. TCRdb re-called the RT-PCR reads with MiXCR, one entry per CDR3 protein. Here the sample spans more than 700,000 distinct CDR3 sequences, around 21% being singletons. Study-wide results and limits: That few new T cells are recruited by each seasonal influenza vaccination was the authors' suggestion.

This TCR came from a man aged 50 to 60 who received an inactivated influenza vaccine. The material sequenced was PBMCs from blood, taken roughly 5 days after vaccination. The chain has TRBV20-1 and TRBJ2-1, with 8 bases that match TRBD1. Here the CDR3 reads CSARDRFNEQFF. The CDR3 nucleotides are TGCAGTGCAAGGGACAGGTTCAATGAGCAGTTCTTC.